Below are 9 T cell receptor beta chains sequenced from a single sample in a study of cytomegalovirus exposure and HLA in healthy donors. Sequenced by immunoSEQ multiplex PCR; TCRdb stores in-frame clones only, minus some. The sample contains roughly 52,000 clones, roughly 93% of which appear only once. The sample comprised PBMCs. The receptor source for this set is a woman aged 18-29 years in good health and CMV-seropositive.

J is TRBJ1-6 and V is TRBV19; maybe TRBD1 (6 bases). Trimming left V 2 bases short and J 7 bases short, with 9 bases between. Looked up from germline, CDR1 is LNHDA and CDR2 is SQIVND (reference sequence). The CDR3 runs 14 residues. The CDR3: CASSIQDRNSPLHF. CDR3 in DNA: TGTGCCAGTAGTATACAGGACAGAAATTCACCCCTCCACTTT.

The chain recombines TRBV7-9 with TRBJ2-7, with a weak D call TRBD2 (6 bases). The V end was cut by 10 bases, the J end by 0 bases, with 13 bases between. The CDR3 spans 13 residues. The germline gives CDR1 SEHNR, CDR2 FQNEAQ (reference sequence). The CDR3 reads CATVRDGSYEQYF. CDR3 bases: TGTGCCACAGTGCGGGACGGCTCCTACGAGCAGTACTTC.

This chain links TRBV5-4 with TRBJ2-7, with 10 bases that match TRBD1. The CDR3 contains 15 residues. Trimming removed 4 bases from V and 3 bases from J; junction bases left unmatched: 7. In germline, CDR1 is SGHNT, CDR2 YYREEE (reference sequence). CDR3 nucleotides: TGTGCCAGCAGCCTTCTCGGGACAGGGGACTACGAGCAGTACTTC. Amino acid sequence: CASSLLGTGDYEQYF.

This sequence joins TRBV5-6 and TRBJ1-2; 7 bases map to TRBD1. Germline V gene sequence: CDR1 SGHDT, CDR2 YYEEEE. V lost 8 bases, J lost 5 bases, and 12 bases stayed unmatched. The CDR3 sequence is 14 residues long. In nucleotides, the CDR3 is TGTGCCAGTGCCCGGGACAGAGGCCTTTATGGCTACACCTTC. This sequence encodes CASARDRGLYGYTF.

The V gene is TRBV9, the J gene TRBJ2-1, with D unclear. V dropped 0 bases and J dropped 3 bases, with 13 bases sitting between them. Germline CDR1 is SGDLS and CDR2 is YYNGEE. The CDR3 has 16 amino acids. For the CDR3, the DNA is TGTGCCAGCAGCGTAGCTGCAGAGGCTCTCTACAATGAGCAGTTCTTC. This encodes CASSVAAEALYNEQFF.

This clone appeared once. The V call is TRBV5-4, the J call TRBJ1-2; 7 nucleotides line up with TRBD1. Germline CDR1 and CDR2: SGHNT and YYREEE (reference sequence). CDR3 length equals 16 residues. The V and J ends lost 0 bases and 4 bases, in that order; junction bases with no gene match: 9. The CDR3 region has the DNA TGTGCCAGCAGCTTGGATCCGGCAGGGGGTCTCTATGGCTACACCTTC. This encodes CASSLDPAGGLYGYTF.

V gene TRBV27 combines with J gene TRBJ2-1; 11 bases fit TRBD2. This CDR3 comprises 14 residues. From germline, CDR1 is MNHEY and CDR2 SMNVEV (reference sequence). The J segment lost 6 bases and the V segment lost 8 bases, leaving 6 bases of the junction unmatched. CDR3: CASDSGGASNEQFF. The CDR3 DNA reads as TGTGCCAGCGATAGCGGGGGGGCTAGCAATGAGCAGTTCTTC.

This clone was observed a single time. The chain is built from TRBV5-5 and TRBJ2-1; tentatively, D is TRBD2 (5 bases). V lost 4 bases and J lost 6, with 20 bases in between. The CDR3 is 16 amino acids. The V gene's germline CDR1 is SGHKS and CDR2 YYEKEE (reference sequence). CDR3 bases: TGTGCCAGCAGCCGCCTCTCTTTGGCGGGTTTCAATGAGCAGTTCTTC. This codes for CASSRLSLAGFNEQFF.

This chain uses TRBV2 with TRBJ1-6; D call uncertain. Trimming cost V 2 bases and J 16 bases, with 12 bases left between them. The CDR3 covers 12 residues. The germline V gene has CDR1 SNHLY and CDR2 FYNNEI. In DNA, the CDR3 is TGTGCCAGCAGTGAAAGGAGGACTCCACTCCACTTT. Protein: CASSERRTPLHF.